Listed below are T cell receptor beta chains from one sample, sequenced in a study of blood T cell repertoires in COVID-19. Sequencing was performed with immunoSEQ multiplex PCR; in TCRdb, only in-frame clones are kept and a portion is missing. The sample holds approximately 220,000 clones, about 88% seen once. The sequencing sample was made of PBMCs or T cells enriched from blood (not recorded which). These receptors all come from a woman aged 25 to 39 who had recovered from COVID-19. Each CDR3 is given with its conserved first and last residue. A D gene is named only where the DNA matches it firmly. Size is stated for part of the rows, as once, few or many counts, or as a class when the clone is expanded.

v_gene	d_gene	abundance	j_gene	CDR3aa	CDR3nt
TRBV19	-	many	TRBJ2-7	CAKDWAPVGSYF	TGTGCCAAGGACTGGGCCCCCGTCGGGTCGTACTTC
TRBV4-3	-	-	TRBJ1-2	CASSQDYGVYGYTF	TGCGCCAGCAGCCAAGATTACGGGGTCTATGGCTACACCTTC
TRBV7-8	-	once	TRBJ2-7	CASSLAGGGSSYEQYF	TGTGCCAGCAGCTTAGCGGGCGGGGGCAGCTCCTACGAGCAGTACTTC
TRBV6-6	-	-	TRBJ2-5	CASSIRFQETQYF	TGTGCCAGCAGTATCAGGTTCCAAGAGACCCAGTACTTC
TRBV19	-	-	TRBJ1-2	CASSEGYGYTF	TGTGCCAGTAGCGAGGGATATGGCTACACCTTC
TRBV4-2	TRBD2	few	TRBJ2-6	CASSQEGLAGGSSGGANVLTF	TGTGCCAGCAGCCAAGAAGGACTAGCGGGGGGATCATCAGGTGGGGCCAACGTCCTGACTTTC
TRBV7-9	TRBD1	-	TRBJ2-5	CASSPDGTAQETQYF	TGTGCCAGCAGCCCAGACGGGACAGCACAAGAGACCCAGTACTTC
TRBV5-1	TRBD1	-	TRBJ2-2	CASSLGTGGSGELFF	TGCGCCAGCAGTCTTGGGACAGGGGGCTCCGGGGAGCTGTTTTTT
TRBV11-3	TRBD2	-	TRBJ2-5	CASSPRLAGGSGQETQYF	TGTGCCAGCAGCCCCCGACTAGCGGGGGGATCAGGACAAGAGACCCAGTACTTC
TRBV27	-	once	TRBJ1-5	CASSLYHRTGPQHF	TGTGCCAGCAGTTTATATCACCGGACTGGTCCCCAGCATTTT
TRBV7-8	TRBD2	-	TRBJ2-1	CASSENGGAFPTNEQFF	TGTGCCAGCAGCGAGAACGGGGGGGCGTTTCCTACTAATGAGCAGTTCTTC
TRBV5-1	TRBD2	-	TRBJ2-5	CASKPLAGDQETQYF	TGCGCCAGCAAACCCTTAGCGGGGGATCAAGAGACCCAGTACTTC
TRBV5-1	-	-	TRBJ1-1	CASSLNGGMNTEAFF	TGCGCCAGCAGCTTGAATGGGGGCATGAACACTGAAGCTTTCTTT